These T cell receptor beta chains were read from a single sample in a study of blood T cell repertoires in COVID-19. The table came from immunoSEQ multiplex PCR; TCRdb's copy has only in-frame clones and leaves some out. The data hold about 250,000 clones, with about nine tenths observed a single time. The sequenced material came from peripheral blood. Every receptor here comes from a man younger than 45 with COVID-19, enrolled during active disease. The CDR3 runs from the conserved cysteine through the conserved F or W. The order of the fields is CDR3 DNA, CDR3 protein, D gene, V gene, J gene, clone size. A D gene is named only where the DNA matches it firmly. Size is omitted from some rows. Given values are once, few, many or a class for expanded clones.

TGTGCCAGCAGTTACTCTTCCCTTAACTATGGCTACACCTTC	CASSYSSLNYGYTF	NA	TRBV6-5	TRBJ1-2	NA
TGTGCCAGCAGCGTGGGGGCCCCGGGCTCGGGCACCGGGGAGCTGTTTTTT	CASSVGAPGSGTGELFF	NA	TRBV9	TRBJ2-2	NA
TGTGCCAGTAGTACCCGACAGGGGCTGAACACTGAAGCTTTCTTT	CASSTRQGLNTEAFF	TRBD1	TRBV19	TRBJ1-1	NA
TGCAGCGTTGAGGAGGGAGTGGGCTACACCTTC	CSVEEGVGYTF	NA	TRBV29-1	TRBJ1-2	NA
TGTGCCAGCAGCTTAGTAGGCAGGGATTCACCCCTCCACTTT	CASSLVGRDSPLHF	NA	TRBV7-9	TRBJ1-6	NA
TGTGCCAGCAGCTTTGGGGGGTTGCCTGAAGCTTTCTTT	CASSFGGLPEAFF	NA	TRBV7-2	TRBJ1-1	NA
TGTGCCAGCAGTAGGACAGACCGCAATCAGCCCCAGCATTTT	CASSRTDRNQPQHF	NA	TRBV2	TRBJ1-5	NA
TGTGCCAGCAGGGCCATGACAGGGAAAGATGGCTACACCTTC	CASRAMTGKDGYTF	TRBD1	TRBV6-5	TRBJ1-2	NA
TGTGCCAGCTCACCCACGATCGGTCAGCCCCAGCATTTT	CASSPTIGQPQHF	NA	TRBV18	TRBJ1-5	NA
TGTGCCAGTAGTATCCAGGGGGGAGTCGCCTATGGCTACACCTTC	CASSIQGGVAYGYTF	TRBD1	TRBV19	TRBJ1-2	NA
TGTGCCAGCAGCCAAGATCCACACGCGGGACAGGGGGGCTACACCTTC	CASSQDPHAGQGGYTF	TRBD1	TRBV4-2	TRBJ1-2	NA
TGCGCCAGCAGCGATCTCACCTTAACAGACAGGGGTCAAGAGACCCAGTACTTC	CASSDLTLTDRGQETQYF	TRBD1	TRBV5-1	TRBJ2-5	NA
TGTGCCAGCAGTTTCTCTTTCGGTGAGACCCAGTACTTC	CASSFSFGETQYF	NA	TRBV27	TRBJ2-5	once